What follows are 20 T cell receptor beta chains derived from one specimen sequenced in a study of blood T cells in healthy people across ages. Primers used in a second PCR of roughly 6 to 12 cycles were a sample-barcoded 5' primer and a J-beta primer mix. TCRdb analysed the 5' RACE reads with MiXCR anew, one entry per CDR3 protein. The repertoire holds under 2,000,000 distinct CDR3 sequences, with 49% as singletons. The sample taken for sequencing was blood. These TCRs come from a woman aged 40 to 50 in good health.

The J gene is TRBJ2-1, the V gene TRBV28, with D hard to call. Trimming cost V 5 bases and J 7 bases, with 12 bases left between them. This CDR3 has 13 residues. Germline-derived CDR1 and CDR2 are MDHEN and SYDVKM. CDR3: CASSPGRRNEQFF. The CDR3 nucleotides are TGTGCCAGCAGTCCGGGCAGGAGAAATGAGCAGTTCTTC.

The chain employs TRBV7-2 and TRBJ2-1; maybe TRBD1 (5 bases). The V gene's germline CDR1 is SGHTA and CDR2 FQGNSA. This CDR3 region has 17 residues. Trimming shortened V by 1 base and J by 0 bases, and 13 bases separated the two germline ends. CDR3 residues: CASSLGWGDSSYNEQFF. CDR3 DNA: TGTGCCAGCAGCTTAGGGTGGGGCGATAGCTCCTACAATGAGCAGTTCTTC.

V is TRBV20-1 and J is TRBJ2-7, with 7 bases matching TRBD1. The CDR3 has 14 amino acids. Germline loops: CDR1 DFQATT, CDR2 SNEGSKA (reference sequence). Trimming removed 2 bases from V and 9 bases from J; junction bases left unmatched: 13. The CDR3 region is CSARPGTAIGGQYF. In nucleotides, the CDR3 is TGCAGTGCTAGACCCGGGACAGCCATAGGGGGGCAGTACTTC.

In its sample, this clonotype was seen a few times. This chain uses TRBV20-1 with TRBJ2-1; 8 nucleotides align to TRBD2. The germline V gene has CDR1 DFQATT and CDR2 SNEGSKA (reference sequence). The V segment lost 7 bases and the J segment 5 bases; nucleotides outside the gene matches: 13. The CDR3 is 15 residues long. In DNA form, the CDR3 reads TGCAGTGTCATAATTAGTAGCGGGGTCAACAATGAGCAGTTCTTC. It encodes CSVIISSGVNNEQFF.

V is TRBV29-1 and J is TRBJ2-3; D uncertain. Trimming left V 6 bases short and J 2 bases short, with 9 bases between. The CDR3 is made up of 12 amino acids. The V gene's germline CDR1 is SQVTM and CDR2 ANQGSEA. CDR3 in amino acids: CSVARHTDTQYF. The CDR3 DNA reads as TGCAGCGTAGCCCGACACACAGATACGCAGTATTTT.

This chain joins TRBV9 and TRBJ2-5; the match to TRBD1 covers 11 bases. After removal of 0 bases from V and 2 bases from J, the junction contained 3 bases not matched to a gene. CDR1 is SGDLS, CDR2 YYNGEE, per germline. This CDR3 has 16 residues. The CDR3 reads CASSVGGQGVQETQYF. As DNA, the CDR3 is TGTGCCAGCAGCGTAGGGGGACAGGGGGTACAAGAGACCCAGTACTTC.

The chain employs TRBV27 and TRBJ1-6, with 7 bases matching TRBD1. This CDR3 has 16 residues. The V gene's germline CDR1 is MNHEY and CDR2 SMNVEV (reference sequence). J was trimmed by 7 bases and V by 4 bases; bases with no gene match: 10. The CDR3 sequence: CASSYTTGMGNSPLHF. CDR3 DNA: TGTGCCAGCAGTTACACGACAGGGATGGGGAATTCACCCCTCCACTTT.

This clonotype was observed a handful of times. The chain recombines TRBV15 with TRBJ1-2, with D perhaps matching TRBD1 (5 bases). V lost 0 bases and J lost 0, with 14 bases in between. The CDR3 loop spans 17 amino acids. Germline V gene sequence: CDR1 LNHNV, CDR2 YYDKDF (reference sequence). CDR3 nucleotides: TGTGCCACCAGCAGAGATCAAGGCAGGGAGCCTAACTATGGCTACACCTTC. Its protein product is CATSRDQGREPNYGYTF. Drawing the rest from reference TRBV15 and TRBJ1-2, the complete variable domain is DAMVIQNPRYQVTQFGKPVTLSCSQTLNHNVMYWYQQKSSQAPKLLFHYYDKDFNNEADTPDNFQSRRPNTSFCFLDIRSPGLGDTAMYLCATSRDQGREPNYGYTFGSGTRLTVV.

This sequence joins TRBV3-1 and TRBJ2-7, with unresolved D. V gave up 2 bases and J gave up 7 bases, with 9 bases separating them. Germline V lookup: CDR1 LGHDT, CDR2 YNNKEL (reference sequence). CDR3 size: 12 residues. The CDR3 here is CASSQSYNEQYF. The CDR3 DNA sequence: TGTGCCAGCAGCCAATCCTACAATGAGCAGTACTTC.

This clonotype appeared once. The gene calls are TRBV24-1 and TRBJ2-5; 11 bases match TRBD1. V shed 1 base and J 7 bases; nucleotides not matched to a gene: 13. This CDR3 contains 18 residues. CDR1 and CDR2 from the germline V gene are KGHDR and SFDVKD. The CDR3 reads CATSDFGTGGYQEGTQYF. As DNA, the CDR3 is TGTGCCACCAGTGATTTTGGGACAGGGGGATATCAGGAAGGGACCCAGTACTTC.

A word on this clonotype: Relative to the germline gene, one junction end is altered; a read error may explain this. This chain uses TRBV5-1 with TRBJ2-3, with 11 bases aligning to TRBD2. The CDR3 is made up of 16 amino acids. The V gene's germline CDR1 is SGHRS and CDR2 YFSETQ. CDR3 in DNA: TGCGTCAGCAGCTTGGTGGGACTAGCGGGCACAGATACGCAGTATTTT. Residues: CVSSLVGLAGTDTQYF.

The V and J genes are TRBV7-2 and TRBJ2-5; D may be TRBD1 (6 bases). V gave up 5 bases and J gave up 5 bases, with 24 bases separating them. The germline gives CDR1 SGHTA, CDR2 FQGNSA. The CDR3 is 17 residues long. This CDR3 is CASSPTPGAFSGETQYF. CDR3 in DNA: TGTGCCAGCAGCCCCACCCCAGGGGCTTTTAGTGGGGAGACCCAGTACTTC.

This chain uses TRBV6-2 or TRBV6-3 with TRBJ2-7; D may be TRBD1 or TRBD2 (5 bases each). V dropped 5 bases and J dropped 5 bases, with 16 bases sitting between them. Germline CDR1 MNHEY, CDR2 SVGEGT. The CDR3 runs to 14 residues. The CDR3 coding sequence is TGTGCCAGCAGTACCGATCGTCGAGGGGACGAGCAGTACTTC. It translates to CASSTDRRGDEQYF.

A few counts support this clonotype. The rearrangement links TRBV5-5 to TRBJ2-5, with D maybe TRBD2 (5 bases). Trimming took 6 bases from V and 3 from J, leaving 12 bases between them. CDR3 size: 13 residues. Germline V gene lookup returns CDR1 SGHKS and CDR2 YYEKEE (reference sequence). The CDR3 coding sequence is TGTGCCAGCACTTTAACTAGTAAAGAGACCCAGTACTTC. Amino acid sequence: CASTLTSKETQYF. Drawing the rest from reference TRBV5-5 and TRBJ2-5, the complete variable domain is DAGVTQSPTHLIKTRGQQVTLRCSPISGHKSVSWYQQVLGQGPQFIFQYYEKEERGRGNFPDRFSARQFPNYSSELNVNALLLGDSALYLCASTLTSKETQYFGPGTRLLVL.

The chain couples TRBV5-1 to TRBJ1-4, with D unresolved. Deletions cut 1 base from V and 0 bases from J, with 7 bases between. Germline CDR1 is SGHRS and CDR2 is YFSETQ. The CDR3 covers 15 residues. CDR3 loop: CASSLTTPTNEKLFF. The CDR3 bases are TGCGCCAGCAGCTTGACTACACCAACTAATGAAAAACTGTTTTTT.

In its sample, this clonotype was seen a few times. This chain uses TRBV7-2 with TRBJ2-3, with D unresolved. Germline loops: CDR1 SGHTA, CDR2 FQGNSA. Deletions cut 6 bases from V and 2 bases from J, with 6 bases between. The CDR3 extends over 12 amino acids. The CDR3 region is CASRFLTDTQYF. The CDR3 nucleotides read TGTGCCAGCAGGTTTCTCACAGATACGCAGTATTTT.

This chain connects TRBV24-1 to TRBJ1-2; possibly TRBD1 for D (5 bases). Trimming left V 9 bases short and J 8 bases short, with 15 bases between. From germline, CDR1 is KGHDR and CDR2 SFDVKD. CDR3 length equals 12 residues. Here the CDR3 reads CATRSGVGGYTF. CDR3 in DNA: TGTGCCACCCGGTCGGGGGTGGGAGGCTACACCTTC.

The chain is built from TRBV4-3 and TRBJ2-1; possible D gene TRBD2, 5 bases. Trimming left V 0 bases short and J 1 base short, with 16 bases between. CDR3 length: 18 residues. The germline CDR1 and CDR2 sequences are LGHNA and YSLEER. CDR3 nucleotide sequence: TGCGCCAGCAGCCAAGATCCTCCACCGGGGTATTCCTACAATGAGCAGTTCTTC. This encodes CASSQDPPPGYSYNEQFF.

The chain couples TRBV19 to TRBJ2-5, with 8 bases identical to TRBD1. With the DNA end fitting TRBJ2-7 better, the J assignment may be wrong. Germline V lookup: CDR1 LNHDA, CDR2 SQIVND (reference sequence). CDR3 length: 14 residues. The DNA for the CDR3 is TGTGCCAGTAGTTCTCAGGACAGGGCGGGCGAGCAGTACTTC. It encodes CASSSQDRAGEQYF.

This clonotype showed up many times. This chain links TRBV7-9 with TRBJ2-3; no firm D call. The CDR3 is 17 residues long. V shed 1 base and J shed 1 base, with 15 bases lying between them. Per germline, CDR1 SEHNR and CDR2 FQNEAQ (reference sequence). The CDR3 region has the DNA TGTGCCAGCAGCTTAGGTGCGACGGGCGAACGCACAGATACGCAGTATTTT. Its protein product is CASSLGATGERTDTQYF.